The sequence of this T cell receptor (beta chain) was determined in a study of blood T cell repertoires in COVID-19. About the study: Spain, Italy and the United States supplied samples that represented acute and convalescent COVID-19. Sources were T cells, B-cell-depleted T cells, or PBMCs; the material itself was cDNA or gDNA.

V lost 3 bases and J 4 bases, leaving 15 bases between the germline ends. CDR1 and CDR2 from the germline V gene are DFQATT and SNEGSKA (reference sequence). This CDR3 is 14 amino acids long. In the authors' workflow: Reference gene primers were amplified, and this amplification served to estimate nucleated cell counts. Sequencing was performed with immunoSEQ multiplex PCR; in TCRdb, only in-frame clones are kept and a portion is missing. That table furnishes V, J and clone size, whereas the DNA furnished D and trimming. The repertoire holds 90,000 or so clones, with 86% as singletons. This receptor was taken from a human donor in a cohort sampled during active COVID-19. V and J are TRBV20-1 and TRBJ1-2, with D maybe TRBD1 (5 bases). Sequenced input: peripheral blood. In DNA, the CDR3 is TGCAGTGCTAGTGCAGCCAGGGTCGGCTATGGCTACACCTTC. It encodes CSASAARVGYGYTF.